The 10 T cell receptor beta chains below were found in one sample sequenced in a study of cytomegalovirus exposure and HLA in healthy donors (dated by TCRdb to between 2016 and 2019). The library was built by means of the immunoSEQ multiplex PCR assay. TCRdb limited this immuneACCESS table to in-frame rearrangements with V and J called. A share of clones is missing; checked studies link under half to unresolved V genes, and the rest is unexplained. In this sample the table shows approximately 200,000 clones, almost 90% of which occur a single time. 2.9% of the sample is in the top ten clones. Sequences were obtained from PBMCs. Receptors were obtained from a woman under 30 in good health and CMV-seronegative.

The chain recombines TRBV30 with TRBJ2-3; D is unresolved. CDR1 GTSNPN and CDR2 SVGIG come from the germline V gene (reference sequence). Trimming shortened V by 1 base and J by 5 bases, and 4 bases separated the two germline ends. The CDR3 is 11 residues long. DNA for the CDR3: TGTGCCTGGAGTGCAATAGATACGCAGTATTTT. As protein: CAWSAIDTQYF. Full variable domain (missing parts from reference TRBV30 and TRBJ2-3): SQTIHQWPATLVQPVGSPLSLECTVEGTSNPNLYWYRQAAGRGLQLLFYSVGIGQISSEVPQNLSASRPQDRQFILSSKKLLLSDSGFYLCAWSAIDTQYFGPGTRLTVL.

The gene calls are TRBV7-2 and TRBJ1-1; D is uncertain. CDR1 and CDR2 from the germline V gene are SGHTA and FQGNSA. The CDR3 is made up of 13 amino acids. The V gene lost 1 base and the J gene lost 8 bases, with 11 bases spanning the gap. The CDR3 here is CASSLDINWEAFF. CDR3 nucleotides: TGTGCCAGCAGCTTAGATATAAACTGGGAAGCTTTCTTT.

The CDR3 DNA sequence: TGTGCCAGCAGCCAAGAGCGCGGGGAGCAGTACTTC. Protein sequence: CASSQERGEQYF. The chain links TRBV4-2 to TRBJ2-7, with a possible D match to TRBD2 (5 bases). V was trimmed by 0 bases and J by 7 bases, leaving 7 bases between them. Germline CDR1 is LGHNA and CDR2 is YNFKEQ. The CDR3 length is 12 residues.

CDR3 coding DNA: TGCGCCAGCAGCCCTAGGACTAGCGGGGGAGAGACCCAGTACTTC. Amino acids: CASSPRTSGGETQYF. The chain employs TRBV5-1 and TRBJ2-5; 13 nucleotides match TRBD2. V shed 4 bases and J 4 bases; nucleotides not matched to a gene: 4. This CDR3 contains 15 residues. Germline CDR1 SGHRS, CDR2 YFSETQ.

This chain uses TRBV11-2 with TRBJ2-4; D is possibly TRBD2 (7 bases). Germline CDR1 and CDR2: SGHAT and FQNNGV. The CDR3 has 15 residues. V dropped 0 bases and J dropped 3 bases, with 9 bases sitting between them. CDR3 nucleotides: TGTGCCAGCAGCTTAGAGAGGGGGGGCAAAAACATTCAGTACTTC. As protein: CASSLERGGKNIQYF.

The chain is built from TRBV9 and TRBJ2-3; 8 bases match TRBD2. CDR3 size: 15 residues. Germline V gives CDR1 SGDLS, CDR2 YYNGEE. V was pared by 1 base and J by 4 bases, with 5 bases of the junction left unmatched. The CDR3 here is CASSVNSGRADTQYF. The CDR3 region has the DNA TGTGCCAGCAGCGTAAACAGCGGGAGAGCAGATACGCAGTATTTT.

The gene calls are TRBV29-1 and TRBJ2-5; 7 bases agree with TRBD2. The J segment lost 2 bases and the V segment lost 5 bases, leaving 11 bases of the junction unmatched. The CDR3 is 15 amino acids. Germline V gives CDR1 SQVTM, CDR2 ANQGSEA. The CDR3 region has the DNA TGCAGCGTTACCGGACAAGGGAGGGAACAAGAGACCCAGTACTTC. Protein: CSVTGQGREQETQYF.

The gene calls are TRBV6-6 and TRBJ2-1, with TRBD2 matching over 14 bases. V was clipped by 5 bases and J by 6 bases; unmatched bases: 3. Germline loops: CDR1 MNHNY, CDR2 SVGAGI (reference sequence). CDR3 length: 15 residues. DNA of the CDR3: TGTGCCAGCAGTAGACTAGCGGGAGGGCCCAATGAGCAGTTCTTC. It is translated as CASSRLAGGPNEQFF.

The gene calls are TRBV6-1 and TRBJ2-7; D perhaps matches TRBD2 (5 bases). The CDR3 consists of 15 residues. Trimming took off 1 base at V and 1 base at J, with 11 bases between the two ends. From germline, CDR1 is MNHNS and CDR2 SASEGT. This CDR3 reads CASSEDLRLSYEQYF. CDR3 coding DNA: TGTGCCAGCAGTGAAGATCTCCGACTATCCTACGAGCAGTACTTC.

This sequence joins TRBV21-1 and TRBJ1-2; whether TRBD1, the table's D call, matches the DNA was not checked. TRBV21-1 is given as a pseudogene. The CDR3 length is 16 residues. The CDR3 DNA reads as TGTGCCAGCAGCAAAAGCCCAGGGACAGGGGGCTATGGCTACACCTTC. Amino acid sequence: CASSKSPGTGGYGYTF.